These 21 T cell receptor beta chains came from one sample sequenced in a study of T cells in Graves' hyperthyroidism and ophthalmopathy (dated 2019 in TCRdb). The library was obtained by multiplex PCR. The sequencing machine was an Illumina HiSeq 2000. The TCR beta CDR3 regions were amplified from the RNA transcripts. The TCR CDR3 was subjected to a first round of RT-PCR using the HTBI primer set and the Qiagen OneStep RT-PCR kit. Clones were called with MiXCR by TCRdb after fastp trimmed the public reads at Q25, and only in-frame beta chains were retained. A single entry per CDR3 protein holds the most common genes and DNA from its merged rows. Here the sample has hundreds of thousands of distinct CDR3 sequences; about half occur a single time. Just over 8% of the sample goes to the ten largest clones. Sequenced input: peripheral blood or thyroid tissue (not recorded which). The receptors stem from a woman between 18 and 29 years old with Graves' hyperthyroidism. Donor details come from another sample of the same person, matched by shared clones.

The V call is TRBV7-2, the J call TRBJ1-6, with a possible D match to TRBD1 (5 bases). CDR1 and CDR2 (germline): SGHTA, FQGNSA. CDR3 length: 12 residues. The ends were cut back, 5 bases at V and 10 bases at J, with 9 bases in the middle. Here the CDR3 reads CASSAAGSPLHF. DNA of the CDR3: TGTGCCAGCAGCGCAGCAGGGTCACCCCTCCACTTT.

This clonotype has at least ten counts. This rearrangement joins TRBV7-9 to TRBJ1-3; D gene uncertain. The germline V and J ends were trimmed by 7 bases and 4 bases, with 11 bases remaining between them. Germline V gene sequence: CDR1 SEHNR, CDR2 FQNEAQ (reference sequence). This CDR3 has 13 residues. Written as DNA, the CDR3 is TGTGCCAGCACCTACACGGGGGGAAACACCATATATTTT. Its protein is CASTYTGGNTIYF.

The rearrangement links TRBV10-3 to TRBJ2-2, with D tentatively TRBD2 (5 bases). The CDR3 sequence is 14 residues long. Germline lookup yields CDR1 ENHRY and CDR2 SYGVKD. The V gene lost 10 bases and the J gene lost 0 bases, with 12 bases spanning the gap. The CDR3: CASTEGANTGELFF. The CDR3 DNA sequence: TGTGCCAGCACCGAGGGTGCGAACACCGGGGAGCTGTTTTTT.

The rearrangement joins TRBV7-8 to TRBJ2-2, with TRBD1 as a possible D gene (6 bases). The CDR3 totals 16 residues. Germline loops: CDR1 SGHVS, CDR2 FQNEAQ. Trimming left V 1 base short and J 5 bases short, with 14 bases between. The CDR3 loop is CASSLDGTISTGELFF. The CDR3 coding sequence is TGTGCCAGCAGCTTAGATGGGACAATATCGACCGGGGAGCTGTTTTTT.

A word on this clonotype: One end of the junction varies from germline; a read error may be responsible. CDR3 protein: CASSLGGNAEAFF. The CDR3 DNA follows: TGCGCCAGCAGCCTAGGGGGGAACGCTGAAGCTTTCTTT. J is TRBJ1-1 and V is TRBV5-1; D is possibly TRBD1 (6 bases). CDR1 and CDR2 from the germline V gene are SGHRS and YFSETQ. This CDR3 is 13 amino acids long.

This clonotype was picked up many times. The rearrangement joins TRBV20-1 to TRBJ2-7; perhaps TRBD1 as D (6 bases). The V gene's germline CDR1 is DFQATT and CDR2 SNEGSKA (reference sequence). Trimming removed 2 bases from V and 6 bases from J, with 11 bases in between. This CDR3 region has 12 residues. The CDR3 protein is CSARNRDTEQYF. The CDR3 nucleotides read TGCAGTGCTAGAAATAGGGACACCGAGCAGTACTTC.

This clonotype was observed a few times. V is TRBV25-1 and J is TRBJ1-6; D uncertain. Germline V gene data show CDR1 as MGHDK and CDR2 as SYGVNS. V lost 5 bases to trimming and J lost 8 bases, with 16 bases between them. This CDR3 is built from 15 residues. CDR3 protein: CASSFTDGDDSPLHF. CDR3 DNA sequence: TGTGCCAGCAGTTTTACAGACGGTGACGATTCACCCCTCCACTTT.

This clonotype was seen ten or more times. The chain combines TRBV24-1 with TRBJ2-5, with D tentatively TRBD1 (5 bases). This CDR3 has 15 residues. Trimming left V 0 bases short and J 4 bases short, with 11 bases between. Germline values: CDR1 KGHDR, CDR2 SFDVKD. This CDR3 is CATSDLGAKGETQYF. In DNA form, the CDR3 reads TGTGCCACCAGTGATTTGGGGGCCAAGGGAGAGACCCAGTACTTC.

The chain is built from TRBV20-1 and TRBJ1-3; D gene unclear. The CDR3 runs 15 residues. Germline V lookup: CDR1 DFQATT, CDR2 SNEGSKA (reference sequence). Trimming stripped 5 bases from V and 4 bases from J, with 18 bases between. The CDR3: CSADGQESIGNTIYF. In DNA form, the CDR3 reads TGCAGTGCTGACGGGCAAGAGTCGATCGGAAACACCATATATTTT.

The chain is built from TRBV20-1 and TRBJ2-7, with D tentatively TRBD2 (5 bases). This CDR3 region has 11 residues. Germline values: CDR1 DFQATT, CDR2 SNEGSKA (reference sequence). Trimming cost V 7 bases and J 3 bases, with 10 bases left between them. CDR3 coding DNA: TGCAGTGGAGCGGTCGGCTACGAGCAGTACTTC. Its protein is CSGAVGYEQYF.

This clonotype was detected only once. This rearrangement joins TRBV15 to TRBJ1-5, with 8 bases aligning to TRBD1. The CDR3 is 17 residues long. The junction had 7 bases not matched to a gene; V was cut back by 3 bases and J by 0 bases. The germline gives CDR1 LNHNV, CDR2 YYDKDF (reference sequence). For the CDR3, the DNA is TGTGCCACCAGCAGCGATCGGACAGGGAATAGCAATCAGCCCCAGCATTTT. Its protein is CATSSDRTGNSNQPQHF.

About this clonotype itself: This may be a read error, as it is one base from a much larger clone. CDR3 bases: TGCAGTGCTAGTGGGGCTAGCGGGAATGCCGAGCAGTACTTC. This codes for CSASGASGNAEQYF. The chain uses TRBV20-1 and TRBJ2-7, with TRBD2 identical over 9 bases. This CDR3 region has 14 residues. The junction had 9 bases not matched to a gene; V was cut back by 3 bases and J by 6 bases. In germline, CDR1 is DFQATT, CDR2 SNEGSKA (reference sequence).

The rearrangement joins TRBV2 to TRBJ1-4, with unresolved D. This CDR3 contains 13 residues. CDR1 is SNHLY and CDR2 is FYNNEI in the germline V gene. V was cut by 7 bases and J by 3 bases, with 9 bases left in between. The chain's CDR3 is CASIEWANEKLFF. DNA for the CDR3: TGTGCCAGCATCGAATGGGCTAATGAAAAACTGTTTTTT.

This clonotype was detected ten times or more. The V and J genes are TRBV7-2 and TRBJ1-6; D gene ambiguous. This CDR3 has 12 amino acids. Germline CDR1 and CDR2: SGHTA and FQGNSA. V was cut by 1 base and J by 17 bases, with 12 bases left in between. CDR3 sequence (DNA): TGTGCCAGCAGCTTAGTCGGCACGTTGGTCCACTTT. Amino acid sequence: CASSLVGTLVHF.

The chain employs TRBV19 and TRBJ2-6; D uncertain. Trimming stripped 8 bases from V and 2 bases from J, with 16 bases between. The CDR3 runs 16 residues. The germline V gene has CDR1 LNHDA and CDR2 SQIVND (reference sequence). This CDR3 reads CASDKSGVPGANVLTF. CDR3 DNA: TGTGCCAGTGATAAATCTGGGGTCCCTGGGGCCAACGTCCTGACTTTC. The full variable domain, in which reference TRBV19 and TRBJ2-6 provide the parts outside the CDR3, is DGGITQSPKYLFRKEGQNVTLSCEQNLNHDAMYWYRQDPGQGLRLIYYSQIVNDFQKGDIAEGYSVSREKKESFPLTVTSAQKNPTAFYLCASDKSGVPGANVLTFGAGSRLTVL.

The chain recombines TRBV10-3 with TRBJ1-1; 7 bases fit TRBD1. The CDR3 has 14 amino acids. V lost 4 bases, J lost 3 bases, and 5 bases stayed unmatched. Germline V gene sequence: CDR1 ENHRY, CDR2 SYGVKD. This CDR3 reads CAISARDRDTEAFF. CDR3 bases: TGTGCCATCAGTGCTAGAGACAGGGACACTGAAGCTTTCTTT.

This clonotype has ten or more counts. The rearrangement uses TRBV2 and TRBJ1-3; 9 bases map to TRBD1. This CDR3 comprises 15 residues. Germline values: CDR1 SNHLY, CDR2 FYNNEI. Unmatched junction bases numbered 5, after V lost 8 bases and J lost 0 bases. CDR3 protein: CASGQGILSGNTIYF. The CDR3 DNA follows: TGTGCCAGCGGACAGGGGATACTCTCTGGAAACACCATATATTTT.

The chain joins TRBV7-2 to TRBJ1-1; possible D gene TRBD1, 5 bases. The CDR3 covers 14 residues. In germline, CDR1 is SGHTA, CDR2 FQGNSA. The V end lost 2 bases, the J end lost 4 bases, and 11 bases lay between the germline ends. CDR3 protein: CASSLSGRATEAFF. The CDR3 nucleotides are TGTGCCAGCAGCTTATCAGGGCGGGCCACTGAAGCTTTCTTT.

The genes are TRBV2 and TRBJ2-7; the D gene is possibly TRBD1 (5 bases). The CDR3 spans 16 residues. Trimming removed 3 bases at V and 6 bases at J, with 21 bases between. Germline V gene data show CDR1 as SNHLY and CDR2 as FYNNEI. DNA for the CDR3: TGTGCCAGCAGTGAGCCCACCGGAAAAAAGGGGTTCGAGCAGTACTTC. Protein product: CASSEPTGKKGFEQYF. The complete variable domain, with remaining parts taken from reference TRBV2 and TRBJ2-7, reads EPEVTQTPSHQVTQMGQEVILRCVPISNHLYFYWYRQILGQKVEFLVSFYNNEISEKSEIFDDQFSVERPDGSNFTLKIRSTKLEDSAMYFCASSEPTGKKGFEQYFGPGTRLTVT.

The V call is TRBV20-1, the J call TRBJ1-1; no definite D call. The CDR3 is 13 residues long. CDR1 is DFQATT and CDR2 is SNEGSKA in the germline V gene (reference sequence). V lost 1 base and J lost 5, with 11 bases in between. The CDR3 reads CSARGGSKTEAFF. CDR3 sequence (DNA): TGCAGTGCTAGAGGGGGATCGAAGACTGAAGCTTTCTTT.

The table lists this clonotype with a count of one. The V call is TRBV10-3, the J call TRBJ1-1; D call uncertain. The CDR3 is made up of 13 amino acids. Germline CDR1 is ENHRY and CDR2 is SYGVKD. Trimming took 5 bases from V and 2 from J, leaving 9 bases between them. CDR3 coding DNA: TGTGCCATCAGTTTGATCCGAAACACTGAAGCTTTCTTT. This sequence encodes CAISLIRNTEAFF.